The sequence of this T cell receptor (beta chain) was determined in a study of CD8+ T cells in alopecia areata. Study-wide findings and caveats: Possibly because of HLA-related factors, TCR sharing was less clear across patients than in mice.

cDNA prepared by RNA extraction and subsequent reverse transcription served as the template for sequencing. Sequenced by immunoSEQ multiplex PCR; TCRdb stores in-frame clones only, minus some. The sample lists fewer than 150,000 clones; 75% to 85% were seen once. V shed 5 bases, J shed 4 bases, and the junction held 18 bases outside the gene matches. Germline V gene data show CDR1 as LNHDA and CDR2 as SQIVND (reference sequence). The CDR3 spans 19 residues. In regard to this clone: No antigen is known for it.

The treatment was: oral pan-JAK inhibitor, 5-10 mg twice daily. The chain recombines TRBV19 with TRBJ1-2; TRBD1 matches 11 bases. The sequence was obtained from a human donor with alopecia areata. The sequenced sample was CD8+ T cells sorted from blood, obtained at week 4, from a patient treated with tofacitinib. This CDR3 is CASSYWTSGTGGRPYGYTF. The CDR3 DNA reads TGTGCCAGTAGTTACTGGACCTCCGGGACAGGGGGACGCCCCTATGGCTACACCTTC.